One sample yielded the 5 T cell receptor beta chains listed below, sequenced in a study of Ad26.COV2.S vaccination and SARS-CoV-2 variants. The treatment here: about 20 received Ad26.COV2.S at low or high dose, single or two shots; 5 received placebo; per-sample allocation not given. Repertoires come from day 63 after the first vaccine or placebo injection. Here immunoSEQ multiplex PCR was the method, and the copy in TCRdb shows in-frame clones only, minus some. The table lists around 300,000 clones, about 88% of them singletons. The sequencing used peripheral blood, collected in a trial of Ad26.COV2.S vaccine versus placebo. These TCRs come from a person between 18 and 59 years old who received the Ad26.COV2.S COVID-19 vaccine or a placebo.

This clone was observed a few times. The chain joins TRBV9 to TRBJ2-3; D gene uncertain. Germline values: CDR1 SGDLS, CDR2 YYNGEE. The CDR3 spans 13 residues. Trimming pared 4 bases from V and 6 bases from J, leaving 12 bases between. CDR3 sequence (DNA): TGTGCCAGCAGCCCCCGATCCGGCGATACGCAGTATTTT. This encodes CASSPRSGDTQYF.

The chain employs TRBV28 and TRBJ2-5, with TRBD1 as a possible D gene (7 bases). The CDR3 is 15 amino acids. Germline V CDR1 and CDR2: MDHEN, SYDVKM. V lost 0 bases and J lost 3, with 11 bases in between. CDR3 region: CASSLWDRTKETQYF. The CDR3, as DNA: TGTGCCAGCAGTTTATGGGACAGGACTAAAGAGACCCAGTACTTC.

The rearrangement joins TRBV7-2 to TRBJ2-5; 9 bases map to TRBD1. V was pared by 4 bases and J by 3 bases, with 3 bases of the junction left unmatched. Germline V CDR1 and CDR2: SGHTA, FQGNSA. The CDR3 spans 14 residues. CDR3 region: CASSSRTGEETQYF. CDR3 in DNA: TGTGCCAGCAGCTCCCGGACAGGGGAAGAGACCCAGTACTTC.

The chain is built from TRBV6-6 and TRBJ2-7, with D unclear. Trimming pared 3 bases from V and 6 bases from J, leaving 6 bases between. The CDR3 has 11 amino acids. Germline CDR1 MNHNY, CDR2 SVGAGI (reference sequence). The CDR3 DNA reads TGTGCCAGCAGTTATAGTCGCGAGCAGTACTTC. Protein sequence: CASSYSREQYF.

The V call is TRBV7-6, the J call TRBJ1-5, with TRBD1 matching 11 bases. Per the germline V gene, CDR1 is SGHVS and CDR2 is FNYEAQ. Unmatched junction bases numbered 3, after V lost 4 bases and J lost 7 bases. The CDR3 is 14 amino acids. The CDR3 coding sequence is TGTGCCAGCAGCTCCCGGGACAGGGGGCAGCCCCAGCATTTT. Protein: CASSSRDRGQPQHF.